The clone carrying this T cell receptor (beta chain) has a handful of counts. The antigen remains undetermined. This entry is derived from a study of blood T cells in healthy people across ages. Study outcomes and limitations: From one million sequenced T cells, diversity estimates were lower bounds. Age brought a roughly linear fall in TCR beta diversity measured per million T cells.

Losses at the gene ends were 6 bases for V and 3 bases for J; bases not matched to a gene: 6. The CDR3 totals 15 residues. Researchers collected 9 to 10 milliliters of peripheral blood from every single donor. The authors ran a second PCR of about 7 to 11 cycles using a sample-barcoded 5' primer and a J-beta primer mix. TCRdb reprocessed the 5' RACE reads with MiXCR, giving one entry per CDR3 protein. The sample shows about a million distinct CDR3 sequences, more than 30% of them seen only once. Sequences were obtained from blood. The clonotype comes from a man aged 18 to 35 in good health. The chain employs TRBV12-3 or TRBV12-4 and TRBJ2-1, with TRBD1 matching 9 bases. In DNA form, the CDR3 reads TGTGCCAGCAGGCTGGACAGGGGACTCTACAATGAGCAGTTCTTC. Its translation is CASRLDRGLYNEQFF.